The 21 T cell receptor beta chains given below trace back to one sample, sequenced in a study of CD8+ T cells in alopecia areata. Sequencing relied on a cDNA template that was reverse transcribed from extracted RNA. Repertoires were generated with immunoSEQ multiplex PCR, while TCRdb's copy carries only in-frame clones and drops some. Of roughly 200,000 clones in the sample, 63% were seen once. This material consisted of CD4+ T cells sorted from blood, taken at week 0. These receptors were taken from a human donor with alopecia areata.

This chain uses TRBV18 with TRBJ1-4, with TRBD1 matching over 11 bases. Per the germline V gene, CDR1 is KGHSH and CDR2 is LQKENI. The length of the CDR3 is 15 residues. Losses at the gene ends were 3 bases for V and 6 bases for J; bases not matched to a gene: 3. The CDR3 protein is CASSPRTGGDEKLFF. The CDR3 bases are TGTGCCAGCTCACCCCGGACAGGGGGCGATGAAAAACTGTTTTTT.

This sequence joins TRBV9 and TRBJ1-2; no clear D gene. CDR1 and CDR2 from the germline V gene are SGDLS and YYNGEE. The CDR3 length is 14 residues. Deletions cut 2 bases from V and 2 bases from J, with 10 bases between. In DNA, the CDR3 is TGTGCCAGCAGCGTCGCCCAGGAAAACTATGGCTACACCTTC. It yields the protein CASSVAQENYGYTF.

The J gene is TRBJ1-2, the V gene TRBV27; D is unresolved. From germline, CDR1 is MNHEY and CDR2 SMNVEV (reference sequence). This CDR3 has 14 residues. The V gene lost 2 bases and the J gene lost 4 bases, with 11 bases spanning the gap. The CDR3 is CASSLREGSYGYTF. CDR3 sequence (DNA): TGTGCCAGCAGTTTACGTGAGGGATCCTATGGCTACACCTTC.

This sequence joins TRBV30 and TRBJ1-5; TRBD1 matches at 7 bases. Germline assignment: CDR1 GTSNPN and CDR2 SVGIG (reference sequence). The CDR3 totals 14 residues. The trim removed 3 bases at V and 0 bases at J, leaving 2 bases unmatched. The DNA for the CDR3 is TGTGCCTGGAGCCGGGACAGTAGCAATCAGCCCCAGCATTTT. Its translation: CAWSRDSSNQPQHF.

The chain's CDR3 is CASSLPLSGNSPLHF. In DNA, the CDR3 is TGCGCCAGCAGCTTGCCGTTGAGTGGAAATTCACCCCTCCACTTT. The chain combines TRBV5-1 with TRBJ1-6; D is undetermined. Deletions cut 1 base from V and 7 bases from J, with 12 bases between. The CDR3 loop spans 15 amino acids. The germline CDR1 and CDR2 sequences are SGHRS and YFSETQ.

The CDR3 sequence is CASSVTGANTEAFF. The CDR3 DNA is TGTGCCAGCAGCGTAACAGGGGCGAACACTGAAGCTTTCTTT. This chain connects TRBV9 to TRBJ1-1; 7 bases match TRBD1. CDR1 and CDR2 (germline): SGDLS, YYNGEE. The J segment lost 1 base and the V segment lost 1 base, leaving 1 base of the junction unmatched. The CDR3 totals 14 residues.

This chain connects TRBV29-1 to TRBJ1-5; tentatively, D is TRBD1 (5 bases). This CDR3 is 15 amino acids long. V shed 1 base and J shed 4 bases, with 14 bases lying between them. CDR1 and CDR2 (germline): SQVTM, ANQGSEA. For the CDR3, the DNA is TGCAGCGTTGAAGTTATTGGGGACGGGAATCAGCCCCAGCATTTT. Encoded protein: CSVEVIGDGNQPQHF.

Comments on this clone: In the same sample, other DNA sequences code for this CDR3. The chain couples TRBV29-1 to TRBJ1-1; no clear D. CDR1 and CDR2 from the germline V gene are SQVTM and ANQGSEA. The CDR3 spans 12 residues. Between the trimmed V and J ends, which lost 4 bases and 1 base, there was a span of 7 bases. The CDR3 DNA is TGCAGCGTTGTTCGGCCGAACACTGAAGCTTTCTTT. As protein: CSVVRPNTEAFF.

For this clone: This specimen includes other DNA sequences encoding the same CDR3. This sequence joins TRBV29-1 and TRBJ2-6; the D is unclear. The germline V and J ends were trimmed by 3 bases and 1 base, with 1 base remaining between them. Germline V gives CDR1 SQVTM, CDR2 ANQGSEA. The CDR3 spans 12 residues. CDR3 coding DNA: TGCAGCGTTGAGTCTGGGGCCAACGTCCTGACTTTC. Its protein product is CSVESGANVLTF.

This clone was counted only a few times. The V gene is TRBV29-1, the J gene TRBJ1-6; D possibly corresponds to TRBD1 (6 bases). The CDR3 spans 13 residues. Germline V gives CDR1 SQVTM, CDR2 ANQGSEA. Trimming cost V 4 bases and J 9 bases, with 13 bases left between them. The CDR3 nucleotides read TGCAGCGTTGCGAAGAGCAGGGGTTCACCCCTCCACTTT. It specifies CSVAKSRGSPLHF.

The chain recombines TRBV27 with TRBJ2-2, with D tentatively TRBD1 (6 bases). This CDR3 contains 14 residues. Germline lookup yields CDR1 MNHEY and CDR2 SMNVEV (reference sequence). Trimming cost V 5 bases and J 8 bases, with 15 bases left between them. CDR3 sequence reads: CASSPGQSRGELFF. CDR3 bases: TGTGCCAGCAGTCCTGGACAGTCTAGGGGGGAGCTGTTTTTT.

This clone was detected a few times. J is TRBJ2-3 and V is TRBV11-2; unclear D gene. The V end lost 3 bases, the J end lost 6 bases, and 10 bases lay between the germline ends. Germline-derived CDR1 and CDR2 are SGHAT and FQNNGV. CDR3 length equals 13 residues. As DNA, the CDR3 is TGTGCCAGCAGCTTCCAGCGTGGGGATACGCAGTATTTT. It yields the protein CASSFQRGDTQYF.

The count of this clone is one. The V gene is TRBV19, the J gene TRBJ2-1; no definite D call. CDR1 is LNHDA, CDR2 SQIVND, per germline (reference sequence). Trimming removed 7 bases at V and 0 bases at J, with 10 bases between. CDR3 length: 14 amino acids. CDR3 loop: CASTDGTSYNEQFF. CDR3 DNA sequence: TGTGCCAGTACGGACGGCACCTCCTACAATGAGCAGTTCTTC.

The chain has TRBV5-6 and TRBJ1-5, with TRBD1 matching over 8 bases. This CDR3 comprises 16 residues. The germline gives CDR1 SGHDT, CDR2 YYEEEE. V lost 5 bases, J lost 2 bases, and 9 bases stayed unmatched. CDR3 protein: CASSRGQAGGNQPQHF. The CDR3 nucleotides read TGTGCCAGCAGTAGGGGACAGGCGGGGGGCAATCAGCCCCAGCATTTT.

The chain joins TRBV7-2 to TRBJ1-2; the match to TRBD1 covers 7 bases. J gave up 4 bases and V 4 bases, and 3 bases lay outside the gene matches. The CDR3 totals 13 residues. CDR1 is SGHTA, CDR2 FQGNSA, per germline. In DNA, the CDR3 is TGTGCCAGCAGCTCAGCAGGGGGCTATGGCTACACCTTC. It yields the protein CASSSAGGYGYTF. Full variable domain (remainder filled in from reference TRBV7-2 and TRBJ1-2): GAGVSQSPSNKVTEKGKDVELRCDPISGHTALYWYRQSLGQGLEFLIYFQGNSAPDKSGLPSDRFSAERTGGSVSTLTIQRTQQEDSAVYLCASSSAGGYGYTFGSGTRLTVV.

CDR3 sequence: CASSLNRALGSPLHF. CDR3 in DNA: TGCGCCAGCAGCCTAAACAGGGCCCTCGGTTCACCCCTCCACTTT. The genes are TRBV4-3 and TRBJ1-6; TRBD1 is a possible D gene (6 bases). Trimming pared 4 bases from V and 9 bases from J, leaving 16 bases between. This CDR3 has 15 residues. Looked up from germline, CDR1 is LGHNA and CDR2 is YSLEER.

This CDR3 is CSVEGRQIHTEAFF. CDR3 nucleotides: TGCAGCGTTGAAGGCCGACAAATACACACTGAAGCTTTCTTT. The chain employs TRBV29-1 and TRBJ1-1; D gene ambiguous. Trimming took off 1 base at V and 3 bases at J, with 12 bases between the two ends. CDR3 size: 14 residues. Germline V lookup: CDR1 SQVTM, CDR2 ANQGSEA.

The rearrangement links TRBV5-6 to TRBJ2-5, with 8 bases matching TRBD1. The CDR3 runs 14 residues. Trimming at V came to 3 bases and at J to 4 bases, leaving 5 bases not matched to a gene. Germline V CDR1 and CDR2: SGHDT, YYEEEE. The CDR3, as DNA: TGTGCCAGCAGCTGGACAGGGCCGACAGAGACCCAGTACTTC. It is translated as CASSWTGPTETQYF.

The J gene is TRBJ2-6, the V gene TRBV30; tentative D call: TRBD2 (6 bases). Trimming cost V 4 bases and J 1 base, with 17 bases left between them. Per the germline V gene, CDR1 is GTSNPN and CDR2 is SVGIG (reference sequence). The CDR3 spans 17 residues. CDR3 in DNA: TGTGCCTGGAAAACCGTGCGGGACTTGTCTGGGGCCAACGTCCTGACTTTC. The encoded protein is CAWKTVRDLSGANVLTF.

This clone has a handful of counts. The chain joins TRBV27 to TRBJ2-5; maybe TRBD2 (5 bases). The germline V gene encodes CDR1 MNHEY and CDR2 SMNVEV (reference sequence). The CDR3 spans 14 residues. Trimming removed 6 bases at V and 5 bases at J, with 16 bases between. In DNA form, the CDR3 reads TGTGCCAGCAGACGAAGGGCCGGGGAGGAGACCCAGTACTTC. It is translated as CASRRRAGEETQYF.

In this sample, this clone turned up a few times. The chain employs TRBV9 and TRBJ2-3, with D possibly called TRBD1 or TRBD2 (5 bases each). Trimming took off 4 bases at V and 5 bases at J, with 20 bases between the two ends. The CDR3 is made up of 16 amino acids. Germline-derived CDR1 and CDR2 are SGDLS and YYNGEE. The CDR3 DNA reads TGTGCCAGCAGCACTAGGGCCGACCGGGGCGGAGATACGCAGTATTTT. It translates to CASSTRADRGGDTQYF.